Listed here are 2 T cell receptor beta chains from one sample, sequenced in a study of OX40 agonist ivuxolimab in advanced cancers. Sequencing was performed with immunoSEQ multiplex PCR; in TCRdb, only in-frame clones are kept and a portion is missing. This table holds about 42,000 clones, 75% to 90% found once. Specimen: CD4+ or CD8+ T cells sorted from blood, collected in a trial of the OX40 agonist ivuxolimab. The receptor source for this set is an adult with an advanced solid tumor such as melanoma, head and neck, liver or kidney cancer.

This chain links TRBV28 with TRBJ2-6; 8 bases fit TRBD1. V trimming: 5 bases; J trimming: 1 base; junction bases outside the gene matches: 4. This CDR3 comprises 16 residues. CDR1 is MDHEN, CDR2 SYDVKM, per germline. The DNA of the CDR3 is TGTGCCAGCAGTGCCCACAGGGGGTCTGGGGCCAACGTCCTGACTTTC. Its protein is CASSAHRGSGANVLTF.

This clone was detected once. J is TRBJ2-7 and V is TRBV18; 8 bases align to TRBD2. The CDR3 totals 16 residues. V shed 0 bases, J shed 1 base, and the junction held 5 bases outside the gene matches. The germline gives CDR1 KGHSH, CDR2 LQKENI. The chain's CDR3 is CASSPPDGRGSYEQYF. In nucleotides, the CDR3 is TGTGCCAGCTCACCACCCGACGGGAGGGGGTCCTACGAGCAGTACTTC.